What follows is one T cell receptor (beta chain) and its context. This sample was included in a study of CD8 T cells in Susac syndrome. Trimming removed 2 bases at V and 7 bases at J, with 16 bases between. This CDR3 is 15 amino acids long. Reverse transcription of about 0.45 to 1 ug RNA was carried out with random hexamers. From the immunoSEQ multiplex PCR reads, TCRdb called clonotypes with MiXCR, one entry per CDR3 protein. The data hold around 300,000 distinct CDR3 sequences, with around 89% observed a single time. The sequenced sample was CD8+ T cells from PBMCs. This TCR was recovered from a human donor with multiple sclerosis. V usage is TRBV12-3 or TRBV12-4 and J usage is TRBJ2-3; D possibly matches TRBD1 or TRBD2 (5 bases each). The CDR3 reads CASSLWDGSTYTQYF. Here the CDR3 DNA reads TGTGCCAGCAGTTTATGGGACGGGTCCACTTATACGCAGTATTTT.